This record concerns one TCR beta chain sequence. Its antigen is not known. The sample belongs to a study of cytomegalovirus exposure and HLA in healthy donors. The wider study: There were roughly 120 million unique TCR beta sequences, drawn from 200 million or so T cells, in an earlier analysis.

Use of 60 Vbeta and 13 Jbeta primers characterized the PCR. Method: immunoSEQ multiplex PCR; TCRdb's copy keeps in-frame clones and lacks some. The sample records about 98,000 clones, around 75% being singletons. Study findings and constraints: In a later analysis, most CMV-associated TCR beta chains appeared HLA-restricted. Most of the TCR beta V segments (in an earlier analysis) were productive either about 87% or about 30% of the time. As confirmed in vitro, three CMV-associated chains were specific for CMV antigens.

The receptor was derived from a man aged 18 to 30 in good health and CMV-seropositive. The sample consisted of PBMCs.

CDR3 in amino acids: CASSVTGDGSEQYF. The CDR3 DNA is TGTGCCAGCAGCGTCACAGGGGATGGGTCCGAGCAGTACTTC. This chain connects TRBV28 to TRBJ2-7; 7 bases align to TRBD1. CDR3 length: 14 amino acids. V gave up 6 bases and J gave up 6 bases; unmatched junction bases: 11. Germline V gives CDR1 MDHEN, CDR2 SYDVKM.